This TCR beta chain is drawn from a study of Graves' ophthalmopathy and Graves' hyperthyroidism. This CDR3 contains 15 residues. V lost 4 bases to trimming and J lost 6 bases; unmatched junction nucleotides: 8. CDR1 is MNHNS and CDR2 is SASEGT in the germline V gene. TCR beta CDR3 amplification used RNA transcripts. RT-PCR was first run with HTBI primers, then multiplex PCR in a second round. TCRdb redid the calling of the multiplex PCR reads with MiXCR, one entry per CDR3 protein. The sample has 210,000 or so distinct CDR3 sequences, roughly 27% seen once. Specimen: peripheral blood. The sequence was obtained from a man aged 45 to 65 with Graves' ophthalmopathy. This chain links TRBV6-1 with TRBJ1-5; 8 nucleotides align to TRBD1. DNA for the CDR3: TGTGCCAGCAGTGCTGACAGGGGTATGGGTCAGCCCCAGCATTTT. This translates into CASSADRGMGQPQHF.